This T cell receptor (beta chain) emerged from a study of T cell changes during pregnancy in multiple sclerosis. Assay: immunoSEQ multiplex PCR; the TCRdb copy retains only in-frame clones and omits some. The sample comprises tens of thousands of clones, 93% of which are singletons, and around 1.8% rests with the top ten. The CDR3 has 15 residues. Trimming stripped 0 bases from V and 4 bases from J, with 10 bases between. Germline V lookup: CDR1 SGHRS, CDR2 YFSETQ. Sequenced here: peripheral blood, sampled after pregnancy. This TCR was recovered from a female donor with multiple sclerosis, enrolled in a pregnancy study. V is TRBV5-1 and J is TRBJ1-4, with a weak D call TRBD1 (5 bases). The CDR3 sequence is CASSLEAGLNEKLFF. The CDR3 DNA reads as TGCGCCAGCAGCTTGGAGGCAGGGCTTAATGAAAAACTGTTTTTT.